What follows are 2 T cell receptor beta chains derived from one specimen sequenced in a study of blood T cell repertoires in COVID-19. Produced via immunoSEQ multiplex PCR; TCRdb's table is partial and in-frame only. This table has around 150,000 clones, about nine tenths appearing once. The sample was peripheral blood. All receptors come from a man aged 30 to 39 with COVID-19, enrolled during active disease.

The chain is built from TRBV28 and TRBJ2-7; maybe TRBD1 (6 bases). The CDR3 sequence is 14 residues long. Germline CDR1 MDHEN, CDR2 SYDVKM. V was clipped by 5 bases and J by 6 bases, with 17 bases between them. Written as DNA, the CDR3 is TGTGCCAGCAGTAACCCGACAGGTCCTAGCGAGCAGTACTTC. It codes for CASSNPTGPSEQYF.

The DNA of the CDR3 is TGTGCCAGCAGCTTATTAGCGGGGGGGCTCCCAACCAACAATGAGCAGTTCTTC. Translation: CASSLLAGGLPTNNEQFF. This chain links TRBV7-3 with TRBJ2-1; 11 positions match TRBD2. CDR1 is SGHTA, CDR2 FQGTGA, per germline. The CDR3 length is 18 residues. Trimming at V came to 2 bases and at J to 5 bases, leaving 11 bases not matched to a gene. Based on the CDR3 plus reference TRBV7-3 and TRBJ2-1, the full variable domain is GAGVSQTPSNKVTEKGKYVELRCDPISGHTALYWYRQSLGQGPEFLIYFQGTGAADDSGLPNDRFFAVRPEGSVSTLKIQRTERGDSAVYLCASSLLAGGLPTNNEQFFGPGTRLTVL.